The 22 T cell receptor beta chains below all came from one sample that was sequenced in a study of breast tumors, draining lymph nodes, adjacent tissues. TCRdb reprocessed the multiplex PCR reads via MiXCR and lists one record per CDR3 protein. Of more than 250,000 distinct CDR3 sequences in the sample, 30% were seen once. Axillary draining lymph nodes of breast cancer patients supplied the node samples. Sample: axillary lymph node tissue. Receptors were obtained from a female donor with breast cancer. Some clones in this sample may be carry-over from other donors' samples.

This rearrangement joins TRBV3-1 to TRBJ1-2; D might be TRBD1 (5 bases). Germline-derived CDR1 and CDR2 are LGHDT and YNNKEL (reference sequence). There are 16 residues in the CDR3. Between the trimmed V and J ends, which lost 4 bases and 3 bases, there was a span of 18 bases. CDR3 DNA: TGTGCCAGCAGCCCTTGGGGACCCCCGCGCGACTATGGCTACACCTTC. It codes for CASSPWGPPRDYGYTF.

This clonotype was found many times. The chain recombines TRBV20-1 with TRBJ2-7; possibly TRBD1 or TRBD2 for D (5 bases each). The CDR3 runs 11 residues. Germline V gene lookup returns CDR1 DFQATT and CDR2 SNEGSKA (reference sequence). Deletions cut 3 bases from V and 4 bases from J, with 7 bases between. Here the CDR3 reads CSASGAYEQYF. The CDR3 DNA is TGCAGTGCTAGCGGGGCTTACGAGCAGTACTTC.

This clonotype occurred a few times. The V gene is TRBV20-1, the J gene TRBJ2-2; a possible D gene is TRBD2 (6 bases). The CDR3 sequence is 16 residues long. Germline lookup yields CDR1 DFQATT and CDR2 SNEGSKA (reference sequence). V lost 1 base to trimming and J lost 4 bases, with 16 bases between them. CDR3 nucleotide sequence: TGCAGTGCTAGAGGTCACGCGGGACGGACCACCGGGGAGCTGTTTTTT. Protein: CSARGHAGRTTGELFF.

Details on this clonotype: The conserved phenylalanine or tryptophan is not found at the CDR3 terminus, so this likely reflects a read error. The chain has TRBV11-2 and TRBJ2-1; 7 nucleotides align to TRBD2. This CDR3 has 15 amino acids. J lost 6 bases, V lost 0 bases, and 5 bases had no gene match. Germline V gene data show CDR1 as SGHAT and CDR2 as FQNNGV. CDR3 DNA: TGTGCCAGCAGCTTAGAGTTAGCGGGTGGCAATGAGCAGTTCTCC. It is translated as CASSLELAGGNEQFS.

This clonotype was observed at least ten times. V gene TRBV20-1 combines with J gene TRBJ1-2; no firm D call. In germline, CDR1 is DFQATT, CDR2 SNEGSKA (reference sequence). The CDR3 is 13 amino acids. Deletions cut 6 bases from V and 7 bases from J, with 18 bases between. CDR3 coding DNA: TGCAGTGCGGCCGGACGGAGATCCAGTGGCTACACCTTC. This sequence encodes CSAAGRRSSGYTF.

The chain joins TRBV6-2 or TRBV6-3 to TRBJ1-5, with D perhaps TRBD1 (5 bases). Trimming removed 0 bases at V and 5 bases at J, with 8 bases between. The CDR3 covers 14 residues. Germline V gene sequence: CDR1 MNHEY, CDR2 SVGEGT. This chain's CDR3 is CASSYSTAYQPQHF. The DNA for the CDR3 is TGTGCCAGCAGTTACTCGACAGCTTATCAGCCCCAGCATTTT.

At least ten counts were recorded for this clonotype. The V and J genes are TRBV4-1 and TRBJ2-2; no clear D gene. The V and J ends lost 4 bases and 7 bases respectively, with 16 bases between them. There are 15 residues in the CDR3. Germline-derived CDR1 and CDR2 are MGHRA and YSYEKL. The CDR3 coding sequence is TGCGCCAGCAGCCCGTACTCTCTAGGGAACGGGGAGCTGTTTTTT. It yields the protein CASSPYSLGNGELFF.

Details on this clonotype: Just one base apart from a much larger clone, this may be a read error. The chain recombines TRBV20-1 with TRBJ2-1; weak D call: TRBD2 (6 bases). Germline CDR1 and CDR2: DFQATT and SNEGSKA (reference sequence). Trimming removed 0 bases from V and 8 bases from J, with 20 bases in between. The CDR3 runs to 16 residues. The DNA for the CDR3 is TGCAGTGCTAGAGATTTAAGGAGGGAGGCCTTCTATGAGCAGTTCTTC. Amino acid sequence: CSARDLRREAFYEQFF.

A few counts support this clonotype. This may be a read error, as it is one base from a much larger clone. V gene TRBV7-3 combines with J gene TRBJ2-7; a weak D match, TRBD2 (7 bases). CDR1 and CDR2 from the germline V gene are SGHTA and FQGTGA. The CDR3 has 14 amino acids. In DNA form, the CDR3 reads TGTGCCAGCGGCTTAATCGGGGGGCTCCGCGAGCAGTACTTC. The encoded protein is CASGLIGGLREQYF.

For this clonotype: A much bigger clone sits one base away, suggesting this may be a read error. J is TRBJ2-3 and V is TRBV7-9, with 11 positions matching TRBD2. The germline gives CDR1 SEHNR, CDR2 FQNEAQ (reference sequence). The CDR3 is 17 residues long. The CDR3 loop is CASSSKRLAGSTDPQYF. The CDR3 DNA reads as TGTGCCAGCAGCTCCAAGAGACTAGCGGGAAGCACAGATCCGCAGTATTTT. Supplemented by reference TRBV7-9 and TRBJ2-3, the full variable domain reads DTGVSQNPRHKITKRGQNVTFRCDPISEHNRLYWYRQTLGQGPEFLTYFQNEAQLEKSRLLSDRFSAERPKGSFSTLEIQRTEQGDSAMYLCASSSKRLAGSTDPQYFGPGTRLTVL.

This clonotype was seen at least ten times. The chain combines TRBV7-2 with TRBJ2-1; the match to TRBD2 covers 9 bases. Germline values: CDR1 SGHTA, CDR2 FQGNSA. The CDR3 runs 15 residues. The V gene end was trimmed by 6 bases and the J gene end by 4 bases; junction bases not matched to a gene: 7. The CDR3 here is CASRQAGGGYNEQFF. The DNA for the CDR3 is TGTGCCAGCAGGCAAGCGGGAGGTGGATACAATGAGCAGTTCTTC.

As regards this clonotype: A much bigger clone sits one base away, suggesting this may be a read error. The chain couples TRBV20-1 to TRBJ2-3; 8 bases are a match to TRBD2. Germline-derived CDR1 and CDR2 are DFQATT and SNEGSKA (reference sequence). This CDR3 contains 15 residues. Written as DNA, the CDR3 is TGCGGTGCCTTCCCAAGACTAGCGCCTACAGATACGCAGTATTTT. It is translated as CGAFPRLAPTDTQYF.

On this clonotype itself: The junction departs from germline at one end; a sequencing error may be responsible. The rearrangement uses TRBV20-1 and TRBJ2-1; D call uncertain. The CDR3 runs 14 residues. Germline values: CDR1 DFQATT, CDR2 SNEGSKA (reference sequence). CDR3 sequence reads: CSAKPLQGYNEQIF. The CDR3 coding sequence is TGCAGTGCTAAACCCCTACAAGGGTACAATGAGCAGATCTTC.

This clonotype showed up many times. The chain couples TRBV7-3 to TRBJ2-1; D might be TRBD2 (6 bases). Germline CDR1 is SGHTA and CDR2 is FQGTGA. The length of the CDR3 is 13 residues. The V end lost 0 bases, the J end lost 9 bases, and 9 bases lay between the germline ends. DNA of the CDR3: TGTGCCAGCAGCTTAACTCCCGGGGGTGAGCAGTTCTTC. It specifies CASSLTPGGEQFF.

Of note for this clonotype: Being one base from a much bigger clone, this may be a read error. The genes are TRBV5-5 and TRBJ1-5; tentative D call: TRBD1 (6 bases). CDR3 length: 16 amino acids. Germline CDR1 and CDR2: SGHKS and YYEKEE (reference sequence). The V end was cut by 1 base, the J end by 5 bases, with 16 bases between. The CDR3 DNA sequence: TGTGCCAGCAGCTTGATGCGGGCAGGGGAGTATCAGCCCCAGCATTTT. Residues: CASSLMRAGEYQPQHF.

This clonotype was observed at least ten times. This chain connects TRBV20-1 to TRBJ2-1; D not resolved. V shed 5 bases and J shed 7 bases, with 18 bases lying between them. Germline V lookup: CDR1 DFQATT, CDR2 SNEGSKA (reference sequence). This CDR3 is built from 14 residues. Here the CDR3 DNA reads TGCAGTGCTCCGGGCCTTTTAGGGTTGAATGAGCAGTTCTTC. It is translated as CSAPGLLGLNEQFF.

To note about this clonotype: The junction departs from the called germline gene at one end, perhaps through a read error. The chain links TRBV10-3 to TRBJ1-1; D call uncertain. CDR1 is ENHRY, CDR2 SYGVKD, per germline. This CDR3 spans 14 amino acids. CDR3 sequence reads: CAINTKGENTEASF. CDR3 nucleotides: TGTGCCATCAATACAAAAGGAGAGAACACTGAAGCTTCCTTT.

This clonotype has a handful of counts. The genes are TRBV30 and TRBJ1-2; 7 bases line up with TRBD1. V lost 2 bases to trimming and J lost 4 bases; unmatched junction nucleotides: 7. This CDR3 is built from 14 residues. The germline V gene encodes CDR1 GTSNPN and CDR2 SVGIG (reference sequence). The CDR3 DNA sequence: TGTGCCTGGAGTACAACCCAGGGGGTCTATGGCTACACCTTC. Its protein is CAWSTTQGVYGYTF.

This clonotype was recorded many times. The rearrangement links TRBV20-1 to TRBJ2-7; 12 nucleotides line up with TRBD2. CDR3 length: 16 amino acids. In germline, CDR1 is DFQATT, CDR2 SNEGSKA (reference sequence). The trim removed 7 bases at V and 0 bases at J, leaving 10 bases unmatched. This chain's CDR3 is CSGPKTTSGSSYEQYF. The CDR3 DNA is TGCAGTGGTCCCAAAACGACTAGCGGGAGCTCCTACGAGCAGTACTTC.

This clonotype has at least ten counts. The chain uses TRBV5-1 and TRBJ2-1; no definite D call. Germline lookup yields CDR1 SGHRS and CDR2 YFSETQ. The germline V and J ends were trimmed by 5 bases and 8 bases, with 11 bases remaining between them. The CDR3 loop spans 12 amino acids. The chain's CDR3 is CASSEIEYEQFF. As DNA, the CDR3 is TGCGCCAGCAGTGAAATAGAGTATGAGCAGTTCTTC.

A remark on this clonotype: With a much larger clone just one base away, this may be a read error. The chain combines TRBV2 with TRBJ2-7; D assignment may be TRBD1 or TRBD2 (5 bases each). V was cut by 7 bases and J by 7 bases, with 20 bases left in between. The CDR3 runs 14 residues. Germline CDR1 and CDR2: SNHLY and FYNNEI. The CDR3 DNA sequence: TGTGCCAGCAACGTTTCGAGGGGCCAAGGGGAGCAGTACTTC. It specifies CASNVSRGQGEQYF. Complete variable domain (other parts from reference TRBV2 and TRBJ2-7): EPEVTQTPSHQVTQMGQEVILRCVPISNHLYFYWYRQILGQKVEFLVSFYNNEISEKSEIFDDQFSVERPDGSNFTLKIRSTKLEDSAMYFCASNVSRGQGEQYFGPGTRLTVT.

As regards this clonotype: This clone may be a read error of a much larger clone one base away. The J gene is TRBJ2-7, the V gene TRBV12-5, with D possibly being TRBD1 (5 bases). V dropped 1 base and J dropped 4 bases, with 17 bases sitting between them. From germline, CDR1 is LGHNT and CDR2 FRNRAP. The CDR3 covers 16 residues. The CDR3 nucleotides are TGTGCTAGTGGTTTGGGCCTAGGGGCAGGAATATACGAGCAGTACTTC. Translating gives CASGLGLGAGIYEQYF.